This T cell receptor beta chain was found in a study of blood T cell repertoires in COVID-19 (dated by TCRdb to the early 2020s). For the wider study: Collaborator samples came from the United States, Italy and Spain and covered acute and convalescent phases of COVID-19. The prospective study material was composed of cDNA or gDNA derived from T cells, B-cell-depleted T cells, or PBMCs. The dataset comprised deeply sampled blood TCRbeta repertoires from subjects exposed to, actively infected with, or recovered from COVID-19. The repertoires were released in a freely available public database intended as a resource for research on the immune response to SARS-CoV-2. Samples were obtained from the ongoing ImmuneRACE study (first 160 participants) and from 1,254 subjects provided by 6 global collaborators. Nearly every sample came with metadata listing a de-identified subject ID, COVID-19 status, age in years and sex. Where available, HLA class I and class II types were obtained from metadata supplied by the sample provider rather than from assay-based typing. Overall results and qualifications from the work: How much clinical and demographic metadata was included differed by source and by participant, and the metadata was provided uncurated.

TCRbeta CDR3 regions were amplified from genomic DNA using the immunoSEQ Assay, a bias-controlled multiplex PCR. The published analysis was carried out like this. The number of nucleated cells in each sample was estimated from the amplification of reference gene primers within the assay. To quantify the absolute abundance of each unique TCRbeta CDR3 rearrangement, sequence reads were collapsed and filtered. For each sample, productive Simpson clonality was calculated by taking the square root of Simpson's diversity index across productive rearrangements. TCRdb carries this immuneACCESS record with in-frame sequences only. Its versions omit some clonotypes, under half of them owing to an unresolved V gene in the studies checked, with the rest unexplained. V and J calls and clone size come straight from that table; D and trimming were deduced from the DNA. Across this sample there are some 200,000 clones, with around 86% seen only once. In total, the top ten clones hold around 4.5% of the sample.

CDR1 SGHRS and CDR2 YFSETQ are derived from the germline V gene. Its CDR3 holds 16 amino acids, cysteine through phenylalanine. Only CDR3 DNA remains: 48 bases, in frame from the first base. Deletion took 4 bases off V and 0 bases off J, with a span of 11 bases between the germline ends. In the case of this clone: Its target antigen remains unknown. No much larger clonotype is one base removed from it; base qualities were not supplied.

Collaborating institutions collected whole blood in K2EDTA tubes following their own protocols. For TCRbeta analysis, collaborators shipped samples in one of three forms: frozen whole blood, isolated PBMCs, or DNA extracted from either of those sample types. Input material: peripheral blood. This TCR was sampled from a man over 45 with acute or convalescent COVID-19. The chain is made from TRBV5-1 and TRBJ2-6; there is no confident call for the D gene. The DNA sequence is as follows: TGCGCCAGCAGCCCTAATGCTGGCTCTGGGGCCAACGTCCTGACTTTC. Its amino acids are CASSPNAGSGANVLTF. Extended through the reference TRBV5-1 and TRBJ2-6 proteins, this CDR3 yields the full variable domain: KAGVTQTPRYLIKTRGQQVTLSCSPISGHRSVSWYQQTPGQGLQFLFEYFSETQRNKGNFPGRFSGRQFSNSRSEMNVSTLELGDSALYLCASSPNAGSGANVLTFGAGSRLTVL.